What follows describes a single T cell receptor delta chain. In its sample, this clone comes out as medium-sized (0.01 to 0.1%). What this receptor recognizes is not known. Base qualities were left out, and no much larger clone turns up one base away. The entry originates in a study of delta chains in infants with herpesvirus infections (dated by TCRdb to the early 2020s). Broadly, across the study: From birth, the study prospectively followed a Ugandan infant birth cohort to characterize gammadelta T cell responses to primary cytomegalovirus (CMV) infection. The previously published Belgian fetal and cord blood gammadelta TCR data were not generated in this cohort and were added only for comparison. The study looked for a public fetal Vdelta1/Vgamma8 gammadelta TCR clonotype in infants infected with CMV after birth. Infant blood samples fell into approximate age groups of 1.5, 4, 8 and 12 months. gammadelta TCRs were sequenced from PBMC of 15 to 20 CMV-infected infants (one congenitally infected) and roughly eight CMV-uninfected infants with enough sample available.

The research as a whole found: A small sample size and the lack of race- or environment-matched controls were noted by the authors, because CMV is acquired by nearly all Ugandans before adulthood. In CMV-uninfected infants, the public clonotype might still exist at levels below the detection limit. The public clonotype was detected only at the first time point after infection and was not found in uninfected infants or in infants infected after 120 days. Within Vdelta1 cells, the frequency of the public clonotype appeared to be inversely correlated with age at infection and to decay rapidly, seemingly not persisting past roughly two months. Of about 19 CMV-infected infants, several carried the public Vdelta1 clonotype: three infants infected postnatally before 120 days of age and the congenitally infected infant.

The CDR3 holds 20 amino acids from the cysteine to the phenylalanine. Only CDR3 DNA remains: 60 bases, in frame from the first base. After removal of 9 bases from V and 8 bases from J, the junction retains 28 bases not matched to a gene. Based on the germline V gene, the CDR1 and CDR2 sequences are TSWWSYY and QGS. The library was made by RT-PCR. To generate TCR cDNA, PBMC RNA underwent reverse transcription with SuperScript II using gamma-chain- and delta-chain-specific primers. The cDNA was purified with AMPure XP beads, then amplified and indexed with Illumina adapters using the Nextera XT Index Kit. gammadelta TCR libraries were sequenced on an Illumina MiSeq with a V2 300-cycle kit. The original methods were these. Using MiXCR v2.1.12, CDR3 sequences were assembled, and reads were mapped onto D, J and V genes obtained from GenBank. VDJtools v1.2.1 was used to carry out repertoire analyses of the CDR3 clonotypes. Clone calls in TCRdb were regenerated from the public reads with CATT, after which identical DNA sequences shared one row. The V and J calls and clone size are TCRdb's, not the authors'. Counted in this sample were 500 or so delta-chain clones; 12% of them appeared once. In total, the top ten clones hold about 13% of the sample.

Infants were enrolled after their mothers, pregnant women receiving prenatal care in Kampala, Uganda, were recruited, and documentation of maternal HIV status was required. Home visits to families took place weekly, and collection of infant clinical information, oral swabs and peripheral blood began at 6 weeks of age and was repeated every 4 months after that. Blood was drawn into heparin tubes, and PBMC were isolated via Ficoll-Paque density gradient centrifugation and then cryopreserved. The clonotype was recovered from a human donor who was a Ugandan infant, either HIV-exposed or HIV-unexposed (not recorded which). The sequence is built from TRDV1 and TRDJ1; TRDD3 aligns with 12 central bases. The sequences come from peripheral blood, collected at time point 2 of longitudinal follow-up. The CDR3 protein is CALRPCSYRDWGIPGVKLIF. The DNA is as follows: TGTGCTCTACGACCCTGTTCCTACAGGGACTGGGGGATACCAGGGGTAAAACTCATCTTT.